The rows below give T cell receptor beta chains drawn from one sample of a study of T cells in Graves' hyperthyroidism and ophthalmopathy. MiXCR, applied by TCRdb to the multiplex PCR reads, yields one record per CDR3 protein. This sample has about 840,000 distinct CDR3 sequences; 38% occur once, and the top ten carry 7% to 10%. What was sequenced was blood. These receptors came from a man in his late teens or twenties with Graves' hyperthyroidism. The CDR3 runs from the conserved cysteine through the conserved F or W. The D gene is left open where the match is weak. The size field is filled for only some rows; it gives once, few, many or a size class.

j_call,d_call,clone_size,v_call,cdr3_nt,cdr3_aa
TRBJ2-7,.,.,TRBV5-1,TGCGCCAGCAGCTTCTCGGACAGAGCCTACGAGCAGTACTTC,CASSFSDRAYEQYF
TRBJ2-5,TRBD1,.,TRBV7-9,TGTGCCAGCAGTTTCCGGACAGGACAACAAGAGACCCAGTACTTC,CASSFRTGQQETQYF
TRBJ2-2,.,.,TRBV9,TGTGCCAGCAGCGAAGTGGGCGACACCGGGGAGCTGTTTTTT,CASSEVGDTGELFF
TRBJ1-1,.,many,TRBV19,TGTGCCAGTAGTCTCGAAGGTGGGAGGGACACTGAAGCTTTCTTT,CASSLEGGRDTEAFF
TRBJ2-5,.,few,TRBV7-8,TGTGCCAGCAGCTTAGACGGGAGCTGGGAGACCCAGTACTTC,CASSLDGSWETQYF
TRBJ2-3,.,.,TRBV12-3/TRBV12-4,TGTGCCAGCAGTGATAAGGGGACAGATACGCAGTATTTT,CASSDKGTDTQYF
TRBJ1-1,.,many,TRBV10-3,TGTGCCATCTCGTCCGGGGAAGGCATGAACACTGAAGCTTTCTTT,CAISSGEGMNTEAFF
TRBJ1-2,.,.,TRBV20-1,TGCAGTGCTAGAGACCACCAAGCTAACTATGGCTACACCTTC,CSARDHQANYGYTF
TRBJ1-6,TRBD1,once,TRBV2,TGTGCCAGCAGCTTGTGGACAGGTTCTAAGTCCTATAATTCACCCCTCCACTTT,CASSLWTGSKSYNSPLHF
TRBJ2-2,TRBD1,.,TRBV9,TGTGCCAGCAGCCAGGACAGGGCGAACACCGGGGAGCTGTTTTTT,CASSQDRANTGELFF
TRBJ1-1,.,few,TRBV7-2,TGTGCCAGCAGCTTCCCCGGGGGGGGGCAGGAAGCTTTCTTT,CASSFPGGGQEAFF
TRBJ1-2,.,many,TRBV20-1,TGCAGTGCTAGATGGCAGGGCAACTATGGCTACACCTTC,CSARWQGNYGYTF
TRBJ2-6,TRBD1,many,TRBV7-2,TGTGCCAGCAGCCAATACAGGGACAGATCCAACGTCCTGACTTTC,CASSQYRDRSNVLTF
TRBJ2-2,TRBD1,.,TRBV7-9,TGTGCCAGCAGCCCCGGACAGGGGAGCATCGGGGAGCTGTTTTTT,CASSPGQGSIGELFF
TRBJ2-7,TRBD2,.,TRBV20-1,TGCAGTGCTAGAGATCTCCTAGCGGGAGGTTATGAGCAGTACTTC,CSARDLLAGGYEQYF
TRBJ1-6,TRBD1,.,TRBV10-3,TGTGCCACCGGGACAGGGGATAGCAATAATTCACCCCTCCACTTT,CATGTGDSNNSPLHF
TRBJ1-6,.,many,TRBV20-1,TGCAGTGGAGGGGCAGCTCTCCACTTT,CSGGAALHF
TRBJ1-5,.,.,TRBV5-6,TGTGCCAGCAGCTCCCAAGGGAGGGGCAATCAGCCCCAGCATTTT,CASSSQGRGNQPQHF
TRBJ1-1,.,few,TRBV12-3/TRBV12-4,TGTGCCAGCAGTGTTCGGAAGATGAACACTGAAGCTTTCTTT,CASSVRKMNTEAFF
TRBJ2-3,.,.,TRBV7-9,TGTGCCAGCAGCGGCAGGGGCACAGATACGCAGTATTTT,CASSGRGTDTQYF
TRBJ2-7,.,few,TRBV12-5,TGTGCTAGTGTGGGACGGAGGTACTTC,CASVGRRYF
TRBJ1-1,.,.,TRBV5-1,TGCGCCAGCAGCTTGGGCAGGGGAGGTACCACTGAAGCTTTCTTT,CASSLGRGGTTEAFF
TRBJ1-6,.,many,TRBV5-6,TGTGCCAGCAGCTTTCATGGGGGCGGGTCACCCCTCCACTTT,CASSFHGGGSPLHF
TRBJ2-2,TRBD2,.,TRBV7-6,TGTGCCAGCAGCTCCGCGCCCCTAGCGGGAGGGGCCGGGGAGCTGTTTTTT,CASSSAPLAGGAGELFF
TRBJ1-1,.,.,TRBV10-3,TGTGCCATCAGTGAGTCGACATCCGGGGTCACTGAAGCTTTCTTT,CAISESTSGVTEAFF
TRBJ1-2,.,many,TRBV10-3,TGTGCCATCAGCAGGGAGTCAGAAGGCTACACCTTC,CAISRESEGYTF
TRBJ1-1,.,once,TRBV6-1,TGTGCCAGCAGTCCGCGGGACTGGAAGCTTGAAGCTTTCTTT,CASSPRDWKLEAFF
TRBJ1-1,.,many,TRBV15,TGTGCCACCAGCAGAGATGACAGTAACACTGAAGCTTTCTTT,CATSRDDSNTEAFF
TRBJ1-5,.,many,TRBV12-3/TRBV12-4,TGTGCCAGCAGTTTAAGGGACTACATTCAGCATTTT,CASSLRDYIQHF
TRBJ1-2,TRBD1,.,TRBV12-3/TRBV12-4,TGTGCCAGCAGTTCGGGACAGGGGGCGATTGGCTACACCTTC,CASSSGQGAIGYTF
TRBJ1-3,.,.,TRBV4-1,TGCGCCAGCAGCCCCGACCGATACTCTGGAAACACCATATATTTT,CASSPDRYSGNTIYF
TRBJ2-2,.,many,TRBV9,TGTGCCAGCAGCGCCGACCCCTCTAACACCGGGGAGCTGTTTTTT,CASSADPSNTGELFF
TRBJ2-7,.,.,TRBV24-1,TGTGCCACCAGTGATTCGGACAGTTCCTACGAGCAGTACTTC,CATSDSDSSYEQYF
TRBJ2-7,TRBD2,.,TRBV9,TGTGCCAGCAGCTTAATGGGGACTAGCATGAGCGAGCAGTACTTC,CASSLMGTSMSEQYF
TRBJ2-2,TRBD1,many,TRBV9,TGTGCCAGCAGCCGCAGACAGGGGAACACCGGGGAGCTGTTTTTT,CASSRRQGNTGELFF
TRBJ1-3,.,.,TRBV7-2,TGTGCCAGCAGCTCCCAGGACCCCTCTGGAAACACCATATATTTT,CASSSQDPSGNTIYF
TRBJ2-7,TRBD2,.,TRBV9,TGTGCCAGCAGCCCGGGCGGGGGAAGCGAGCAGTACTTC,CASSPGGGSEQYF
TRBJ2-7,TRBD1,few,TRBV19,TGTGCCAGTAGGAAGACAGGGGAAAACTACGAGCAGTACTTC,CASRKTGENYEQYF
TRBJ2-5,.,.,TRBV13,TGTGCCAGCAGCTCCGGGACTCTTCAGGGGGAGACCCAGTACTTC,CASSSGTLQGETQYF
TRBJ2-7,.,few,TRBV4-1,TGCGCCAGCAGCCAAGACCGAGTAGCCGAGCAGTACTTC,CASSQDRVAEQYF
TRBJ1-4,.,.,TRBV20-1,TGCAGTGCCACCCGACGGGCCTTGAATGAAAAACTGTTTTTT,CSATRRALNEKLFF
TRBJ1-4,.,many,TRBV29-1,TGCAGCGTTGTGGGCTTTAATGAAAAACTGTTTTTT,CSVVGFNEKLFF
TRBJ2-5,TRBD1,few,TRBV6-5,TGTGCCGTGGCCAGGGGGATGTTGGAGACCCAGTACTTC,CAVARGMLETQYF
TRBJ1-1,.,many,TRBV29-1,TGCAGCGTTGAGGAGGGAATAGAAGCTTTCTTT,CSVEEGIEAFF
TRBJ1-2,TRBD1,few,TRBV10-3,TGTGCCATCAGTGGGACAGGGGCTAACTATGGCTACACCTTC,CAISGTGANYGYTF
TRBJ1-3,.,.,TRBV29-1,TGCAGTTTAGGGGCATATGGAAACACCATATATTTT,CSLGAYGNTIYF
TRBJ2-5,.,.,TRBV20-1,TGCAGTGCTAGCGATGGGGGGAACACTGAGACCCAGTACTTC,CSASDGGNTETQYF
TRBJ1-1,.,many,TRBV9,TGTGCCAGCAGCCAAAGGGACACTGAAGCTTTCTTT,CASSQRDTEAFF
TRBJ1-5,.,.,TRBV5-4,TGTGCCAGCAGCTTGCCAGGGAAAGAGAGCAATCAGCCCCAGCATTTT,CASSLPGKESNQPQHF
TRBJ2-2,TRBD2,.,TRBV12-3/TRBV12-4,TGTGCCAGCAGTCTAGGGCGGGGGGCACTGAACACCGGGGAGCTGTTTTTT,CASSLGRGALNTGELFF
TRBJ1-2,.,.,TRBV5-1,TGCGCCAGCAGCTTCCCAGGGACGGATACTAACTATGGCTACACCTTC,CASSFPGTDTNYGYTF
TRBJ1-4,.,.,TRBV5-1,TGCGCCAGCAGCTTGAGCGGGGGGTTTAAAGAAAAACTGTTTTTT,CASSLSGGFKEKLFF
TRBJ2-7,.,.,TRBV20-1,TGCAGTGCTAGAGATCGCACAGGAGAACCTTACGAGCAGTACTTC,CSARDRTGEPYEQYF
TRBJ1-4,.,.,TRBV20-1,TGCAGTGCTAGAGTTGTGACAAGAATAGAAAAACTGTTTTTT,CSARVVTRIEKLFF
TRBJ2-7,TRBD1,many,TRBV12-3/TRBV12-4,TGTGCCAGCAGCTACAGGGGCTACGAGCAGTACTTC,CASSYRGYEQYF
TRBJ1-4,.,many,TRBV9,TGTGCCAGCAGCGTAGTTGGTGGCGTTGATGAAAAACTGTTTTTT,CASSVVGGVDEKLFF
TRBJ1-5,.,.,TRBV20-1,TGCAGTGCCAGCAGGAACACAGGGTATCAGCCCCAGCATTTT,CSASRNTGYQPQHF